A selection of T cell receptor beta chains follows, all from one sample in a study of CD8 T cells in Susac syndrome. One entry per CDR3 protein, called by TCRdb with MiXCR from the immunoSEQ multiplex PCR reads. The sample carries about 210,000 distinct CDR3 sequences, 95% recorded once. Sequencing was done on a sample of CD4+ T cells from PBMCs. Receptor source: a human donor with multiple sclerosis. The CDR3 runs from the conserved cysteine through the conserved F or W. D genes are given only for firm matches. Clone sizes are given selectively: once, few, many, or a class where the clone is expanded.

j_gene,abundance,v_gene,d_gene,CDR3nt,CDR3aa
TRBJ2-5,NA,TRBV20-1,NA,TGCAGTGCTAGACCACAGCTGTACCAAGAGACCCAGTACTTC,CSARPQLYQETQYF
TRBJ2-7,NA,TRBV6-6,TRBD1,TGTGCCAGCAGTTATGGACAGGGAAGGGCCAAGGAGCAGTACTTC,CASSYGQGRAKEQYF
TRBJ2-3,NA,TRBV4-2,NA,TGTGCCAGCAGCCAAGCGGGGAGGATGGATACGCAGTATTTT,CASSQAGRMDTQYF
TRBJ2-1,NA,TRBV7-2,TRBD2,TGTGCCAGCAGCTCCGGGACTAGCGGGATCTTACAGTTCTTC,CASSSGTSGILQFF
TRBJ2-4,once,TRBV2,NA,TGTGCCAGCAGTGACCCACTTCGTCGCCCCCTAGCCAAAAACATTCAGTACTTC,CASSDPLRRPLAKNIQYF
TRBJ2-7,NA,TRBV14,NA,TGTGCCAGCAGCCAAGGGTGGCAGACCTACGAGCAGTACTTC,CASSQGWQTYEQYF
TRBJ1-1,few,TRBV28,NA,TGTGCCAGCAGTTCTAACACTGAAGCTTTCTTT,CASSSNTEAFF
TRBJ1-3,NA,TRBV28,NA,TGTGCCAGCAGTTTTTTGGGAAACACCATATATTTT,CASSFLGNTIYF
TRBJ1-3,NA,TRBV7-6,NA,TGTGCCAGCAGCTTAGTTAGTAGCCAGGGTAACTCTGGAAACACCATATATTTT,CASSLVSSQGNSGNTIYF
TRBJ2-4,NA,TRBV9,NA,TGTGCCAGCAGCGTAACCGGGGGTAGTGACATTCAGTACTTC,CASSVTGGSDIQYF
TRBJ2-7,once,TRBV29-1,NA,TGCAGCGTGGCAGGGGCCCGCTACGAGCAGTACTTC,CSVAGARYEQYF
TRBJ1-2,NA,TRBV5-1,NA,TGCGCCAGCAGCTTCTCAGGGGACTATGGCTACACCTTC,CASSFSGDYGYTF
TRBJ1-6,once,TRBV7-9,NA,TGTGCCAGCAGCTTCGGGGGGTTCTATTCACCCCTCCACTTT,CASSFGGFYSPLHF
TRBJ2-1,NA,TRBV3-1,TRBD2,TGTGCCAGCAGCCAAGGACGCGGGGGGGAGCAGTTCTTC,CASSQGRGGEQFF
TRBJ2-3,NA,TRBV6-5,NA,TGTGCCAGCAGTTACGACGAGGGAGCACGGAATACGCAGTATTTT,CASSYDEGARNTQYF
TRBJ1-2,NA,TRBV2,NA,TGTGCCAGCAGTGGTTCCCCGAGGGGCGGCTACACCTTC,CASSGSPRGGYTF
TRBJ2-4,NA,TRBV30,NA,TGTGCCTGGAGTCTAGCCAAAAACATTCAGTACTTC,CAWSLAKNIQYF
TRBJ2-2,NA,TRBV30,TRBD2,TGTGCCTGGAGCGGCCCTAGCGGTTACACCGGGGAGCTGTTTTTT,CAWSGPSGYTGELFF
TRBJ2-2,NA,TRBV12-3/TRBV12-4,TRBD2,TGTGCCAGCAGTAGGCCGGGACTAGCAACCGGGGAGCTGTTTTTT,CASSRPGLATGELFF
TRBJ2-1,NA,TRBV14,TRBD1,TGTGCCAGCAGCCAAGGGGGGACAGCCCGAGGTGCGCAGTTCTTC,CASSQGGTARGAQFF
TRBJ2-5,once,TRBV29-1,TRBD1,TGCAGCGTTGAAAGGACAGGTTCCCAAGAGACCCAGTACTTC,CSVERTGSQETQYF
TRBJ1-5,NA,TRBV20-1,NA,TGCAGTGCTAGCGGCGGGGCAGGTGTAACTCAGCCCCAGCATTTT,CSASGGAGVTQPQHF
TRBJ1-3,NA,TRBV29-1,TRBD1,TGCAGCGTTGATAGGCTGGACAGGGGATCTGGAAACACCATATATTTT,CSVDRLDRGSGNTIYF
TRBJ2-5,NA,TRBV9,TRBD1,TGTGCCAGCAGCGCCTGGGACAGGGGGTCGGAGACCCAGTACTTC,CASSAWDRGSETQYF
TRBJ2-5,NA,TRBV6-6,NA,TGTGCCAGCAGTTACAGGTCAGAAGAGACCCAGTACTTC,CASSYRSEETQYF
TRBJ2-5,NA,TRBV12-3/TRBV12-4,TRBD1,TGTGCCAGCACACCGGGACAGCAAGAGACCCAGTACTTC,CASTPGQQETQYF
TRBJ2-4,NA,TRBV15,NA,TGTGCCACCAGCAGAGAACGGCAGGGTGGCAACATTCAGTACTTC,CATSRERQGGNIQYF
TRBJ1-2,once,TRBV5-1,NA,TGCGCCAGCAGACCAGCCCCAGGGTCCTATGGCTACACCTTC,CASRPAPGSYGYTF
TRBJ2-6,NA,TRBV5-4,NA,TGTGCCAGCAGCCCGGTAGTCCGCTCTGGGGCCAACGTCCTGACTTTC,CASSPVVRSGANVLTF
TRBJ1-2,NA,TRBV19,TRBD1,TGTGCCAGCCGGGACAGAAAATATGGCTACACCTTC,CASRDRKYGYTF
TRBJ1-6,NA,TRBV11-2,NA,TGTGCCAGCAGCGCGGCTGGTGGTTCACCCCTCCACTTT,CASSAAGGSPLHF
TRBJ2-3,NA,TRBV12-5,NA,TGTGCTAGTGGAGACGGGGGGCGTCGCACAGATACGCAGTATTTT,CASGDGGRRTDTQYF
TRBJ2-5,NA,TRBV30,NA,TGTGCCTGGAGTGGGGCGGCTTGGTACCAAGAGACCCAGTACTTC,CAWSGAAWYQETQYF
TRBJ2-3,NA,TRBV4-2,NA,TGTGCCAGCAGCCAAGAGGGCCCTAGCGTGGATACGCAGTATTTT,CASSQEGPSVDTQYF
TRBJ1-1,NA,TRBV3-1,NA,TGTGCCAGCAGCCAAGATGTAGGGGGGAACACTGAAGCTTTCTTT,CASSQDVGGNTEAFF